This TCR beta chain is drawn from a study of blood T cell repertoires in COVID-19. Study information: The United States, Italy and Spain supplied acute and convalescent COVID-19 samples. T cells, B-cell-depleted T cells, or PBMCs supplied cDNA or gDNA.

Trimming removed 5 bases from V and 6 bases from J; junction bases left unmatched: 12. In germline, CDR1 is SGHTA, CDR2 FQGTGA. This CDR3 comprises 17 residues. Source study methods: Amplification of reference gene primers was used by the study to estimate nucleated cell counts. Method: immunoSEQ multiplex PCR; TCRdb's copy keeps in-frame clones and lacks some. V and J calls and clone size come straight from that table; D and trimming were deduced from the DNA. The profile covers about 370,000 clones, with 70% to 90% appearing a single time and under 11% taken by the ten largest. Followed over time, Seattle patients had been enrolled while infection was active.

The gene calls are TRBV7-3 and TRBJ2-1; 11 bases fit TRBD2. This clonotype was sampled from a woman in her thirties with COVID-19, enrolled during active disease. The sequencing input was peripheral blood. For the CDR3, the DNA is TGTGCCAGCAGCCTAATAGCGGGAGGGCCCTTGAGCAATGAGCAGTTCTTC. Translating gives CASSLIAGGPLSNEQFF.